Listed here are 3 T cell receptor beta chains from one sample, sequenced in a study of cytomegalovirus exposure and HLA in healthy donors. 60 Vbeta and 13 Jbeta primers were used in PCR. Some clones are missing from TCRdb's copy, which holds only in-frame ones; the method was immunoSEQ multiplex PCR. The table includes approximately 190,000 clones, approximately 78% detected once. The specimen was PBMCs. These receptors were collected from a woman aged 18-29 years in good health and CMV-seronegative.

The chain has TRBV5-1 and TRBJ1-5; 11 positions agree with TRBD1. This CDR3 region has 14 residues. Germline trimming cut 3 bases from V and 7 bases from J; bases unmatched to any gene: 3. CDR1 is SGHRS, CDR2 YFSETQ, per germline. CDR3: CASSSGQGEQPQHF. In nucleotides, the CDR3 is TGCGCCAGCAGCTCGGGACAGGGGGAACAGCCCCAGCATTTT.

The chain couples TRBV9 to TRBJ2-3; possible D gene TRBD2, 6 bases. The CDR3 extends over 13 amino acids. Trimming took 2 bases from V and 6 from J, leaving 10 bases between them. Germline values: CDR1 SGDLS, CDR2 YYNGEE. CDR3 region: CASSVGLIDTQYF. In DNA, the CDR3 is TGTGCCAGCAGCGTGGGACTCATCGATACGCAGTATTTT.

This clone was counted only a few times. The chain recombines TRBV7-9 with TRBJ1-2, with D perhaps TRBD1 (6 bases). The CDR3 is 14 residues long. Germline lookup yields CDR1 SEHNR and CDR2 FQNEAQ (reference sequence). Trimming shortened V by 1 base and J by 3 bases, and 9 bases separated the two germline ends. CDR3 sequence: CASSLEPGDYGYTF. CDR3 nucleotides: TGTGCCAGCAGCTTAGAGCCAGGGGACTATGGCTACACCTTC.